Shown below are 21 T cell receptor beta chains from a single sample sequenced in a study of CD8+CD57+ T cells in acquired aplastic anemia. Genomic DNA was employed as the template in profiling TCR beta VDJ and CDR3. TCRdb passed the reads through MiXCR, listing each CDR3 protein once. The data hold around 180,000 distinct CDR3 sequences, with 63% observed a single time. Sequencing was done on a sample of sorted CD4+, CD8+, or CD8+CD57+ T cells (not recorded which) from PBMCs. The receptors shown here come from a human donor in good health.

The genes are TRBV2 and TRBJ1-5; D uncertain. The CDR3 totals 14 residues. The ends were cut back, 5 bases at V and 1 base at J, with 9 bases in the middle. Germline loops: CDR1 SNHLY, CDR2 FYNNEI. The CDR3 sequence is CASSFMGSNQPQHF. The CDR3 DNA follows: TGTGCCAGCAGTTTTATGGGGAGCAATCAGCCCCAGCATTTT.

This clonotype occurred a few times. This chain joins TRBV20-1 and TRBJ2-7, with D perhaps matching TRBD1 (5 bases). The V gene lost 1 base and the J gene lost 1 base, with 17 bases spanning the gap. Germline values: CDR1 DFQATT, CDR2 SNEGSKA (reference sequence). The CDR3 is 16 amino acids. DNA for the CDR3: TGCAGTGCTAGAGGAAGGGGTACGGACGGTTCCTACGAGCAGTACTTC. It specifies CSARGRGTDGSYEQYF.

V and J are TRBV18 and TRBJ2-7; 8 nucleotides align to TRBD1. With V trimmed by 3 bases and J by 6 bases, 7 bases remained unmatched. The CDR3 loop spans 14 amino acids. Germline CDR1 reads KGHSH; CDR2 reads LQKENI. Written as DNA, the CDR3 is TGTGCCAGCTCACCCCTTAGGACAGGGACCGAGCAGTACTTC. Its translation is CASSPLRTGTEQYF.

This clonotype was counted only a few times. The J gene is TRBJ2-7, the V gene TRBV11-2, with D possibly called TRBD1 or TRBD2 (5 bases each). The CDR3 length is 16 residues. Trimming took 3 bases from V and 2 from J, leaving 17 bases between them. CDR1 is SGHAT and CDR2 is FQNNGV in the germline V gene. CDR3 amino acids: CASSLTIGTSAYEQYF. The DNA for the CDR3 is TGTGCCAGCAGCTTGACTATCGGGACCTCTGCCTACGAGCAGTACTTC.

The V call is TRBV7-8, the J call TRBJ2-5; no firm D call. CDR3 length: 13 residues. From germline, CDR1 is SGHVS and CDR2 FQNEAQ. V dropped 2 bases and J dropped 3 bases, with 7 bases sitting between them. CDR3: CASSLKDKETQYF. DNA of the CDR3: TGTGCCAGCAGCTTAAAGGATAAAGAGACCCAGTACTTC.

The rearrangement joins TRBV7-3 to TRBJ1-1; weak D call: TRBD1 (6 bases). V dropped 2 bases and J dropped 2 bases, with 9 bases sitting between them. The CDR3 extends over 14 amino acids. Per the germline V gene, CDR1 is SGHTA and CDR2 is FQGTGA. The CDR3: CASSLPDRNTEAFF. The CDR3 region has the DNA TGTGCCAGCAGCTTACCGGACAGAAACACTGAAGCTTTCTTT.

The chain couples TRBV5-6 to TRBJ1-3; TRBD1 agrees at 8 bases. Germline trimming cut 0 bases from V and 0 bases from J; bases unmatched to any gene: 2. The length of the CDR3 is 16 residues. Germline V CDR1 and CDR2: SGHDT, YYEEEE. CDR3 protein: CASSLVGQGSGNTIYF. Here the CDR3 DNA reads TGTGCCAGCAGCTTGGTCGGACAGGGCTCTGGAAACACCATATATTTT.

The chain combines TRBV20-1 with TRBJ2-2, with 9 nucleotides matching TRBD1. The germline gives CDR1 DFQATT, CDR2 SNEGSKA (reference sequence). CDR3 length: 16 residues. With V trimmed by 0 bases and J by 4 bases, 6 bases remained unmatched. CDR3 nucleotides: TGCAGTGCTAGAGATATCGGGACAGGGTTCACCGGGGAGCTGTTTTTT. Amino acids: CSARDIGTGFTGELFF.

CDR3 residues: CASKRDRSQETQYF. The CDR3 DNA sequence: TGTGCCAGCAAACGGGACAGGTCACAAGAGACCCAGTACTTC. V is TRBV7-3 and J is TRBJ2-5; 8 bases agree with TRBD1. Losses at the gene ends were 7 bases for V and 2 bases for J; bases not matched to a gene: 6. This CDR3 region has 14 residues. Germline-derived CDR1 and CDR2 are SGHTA and FQGTGA.

This rearrangement joins TRBV12-3 or TRBV12-4 to TRBJ2-7, with TRBD1 matching over 8 bases. CDR3 size: 15 residues. The J segment lost 4 bases and the V segment lost 6 bases, leaving 11 bases of the junction unmatched. For the CDR3, the DNA is TGTGCCAGCAGAATGACCGGGACAGGAGAGTACGAGCAGTACTTC. It codes for CASRMTGTGEYEQYF.

This clonotype was observed many times. This rearrangement joins TRBV25-1 to TRBJ2-5; D is unclear. This CDR3 has 13 amino acids. Trimming shortened V by 5 bases and J by 2 bases, and 9 bases separated the two germline ends. The V gene's germline CDR1 is MGHDK and CDR2 SYGVNS. CDR3: CASSISAQETQYF. The CDR3 coding sequence is TGTGCCAGCAGTATAAGCGCTCAAGAGACCCAGTACTTC. The full variable domain, its missing parts supplied by reference TRBV25-1 and TRBJ2-5, is EADIYQTPRYLVIGTGKKITLECSQTMGHDKMYWYQQDPGMELHLIHYSYGVNSTEKGDLSSESTVSRIRTEHFPLTLESARPSHTSQYLCASSISAQETQYFGPGTRLLVL.

The chain couples TRBV2 to TRBJ1-3; D may be TRBD1 (6 bases). Germline V gene sequence: CDR1 SNHLY, CDR2 FYNNEI. With 3 bases removed from V and 2 bases from J, the gap between germline ends came to 11 bases. CDR3 size: 15 residues. The DNA for the CDR3 is TGTGCCAGCAGTGATAGCAGGGGCACTGGAAACACCATATATTTT. This sequence encodes CASSDSRGTGNTIYF.

Comment on this clonotype: One end of the junction does not line up with germline, which may come from a read error. The chain is built from TRBV7-6 and TRBJ2-7, with TRBD1 identical over 8 bases. CDR3 size: 15 residues. Germline CDR1 and CDR2: SGHVS and FNYEAQ. CDR3 region: CASSLDDRGSYGQYF. CDR3 in DNA: TGTGCCAGCAGCTTAGACGACAGGGGTTCCTACGGGCAGTACTTC.

There are many counts of this clonotype. This rearrangement joins TRBV4-3 to TRBJ2-2, with 10 bases matching TRBD2. Germline assignment: CDR1 LGHNA and CDR2 YSLEER. The trim removed 2 bases at V and 3 bases at J, leaving 3 bases unmatched. CDR3 length: 16 residues. This CDR3 is CASSQLAGDYTGELFF. The CDR3 region has the DNA TGCGCCAGCAGCCAACTAGCGGGAGACTACACCGGGGAGCTGTTTTTT.

In this sample, this clonotype turned up many times. The V call is TRBV5-1, the J call TRBJ1-3, with D maybe TRBD1 (5 bases). The germline V gene has CDR1 SGHRS and CDR2 YFSETQ. This CDR3 has 15 amino acids. V was trimmed by 0 bases and J by 4 bases, leaving 11 bases between them. DNA of the CDR3: TGCGCCAGCAGCTTGGATCAGGGATCAGGAAACACCATATATTTT. Translation gives CASSLDQGSGNTIYF.

In this sample, this clonotype turned up many times. V gene TRBV4-3 combines with J gene TRBJ2-1; 7 bases align to TRBD1. In germline, CDR1 is LGHNA, CDR2 YSLEER. With 0 bases clipped from V and 3 bases from J, the junction kept 5 bases outside the gene matches. This CDR3 contains 16 residues. The CDR3 here is CASSQDGGQFYNEQFF. Written as DNA, the CDR3 is TGCGCCAGCAGCCAAGATGGGGGACAGTTCTACAATGAGCAGTTCTTC.

Worth noting for this clonotype: A read error may explain this, as a much larger clone is one base away. Since no conserved phenylalanine or tryptophan closes the CDR3, a read error is the likely cause. The chain couples TRBV12-5 to TRBJ1-1, with D uncertain. This CDR3 contains 15 residues. Germline CDR1 is LGHNT and CDR2 is FRNRAP. Trimming left V 3 bases short and J 4 bases short, with 15 bases between. This chain's CDR3 is CASGFVFWGTTEAFS. In nucleotides, the CDR3 is TGTGCTAGTGGTTTTGTCTTCTGGGGAACCACTGAAGCTTTCTCT.

The chain couples TRBV2 to TRBJ1-6, with D possibly matching TRBD1 (5 bases). Germline-derived CDR1 and CDR2 are SNHLY and FYNNEI. The CDR3 runs to 13 residues. The germline V and J ends were trimmed by 7 bases and 9 bases, with 13 bases remaining between them. CDR3 DNA: TGTGCCAGCATGGCGGGGGTGGCTTCACCCCTCCACTTT. This sequence encodes CASMAGVASPLHF.

This clonotype was counted many times. V usage is TRBV7-3 and J usage is TRBJ2-7; D not certain. Trimming cost V 2 bases and J 2 bases, with 1 base left between them. Germline V lookup: CDR1 SGHTA, CDR2 FQGTGA. The CDR3 length is 11 residues. The CDR3 coding sequence is TGTGCCAGCAGCTTACCCTACGAGCAGTACTTC. Its translation: CASSLPYEQYF.

The chain is built from TRBV7-4 and TRBJ2-7, with D possibly matching TRBD1 (6 bases). This CDR3 comprises 16 residues. Germline CDR1 SGHVT, CDR2 SQSDAQ. Trimming took 0 bases from V and 0 from J, leaving 12 bases between them. CDR3 sequence: CASSLAVTGHSYEQYF. CDR3 DNA sequence: TGTGCCAGCAGCTTAGCCGTGACAGGTCACTCCTACGAGCAGTACTTC.

This chain links TRBV29-1 with TRBJ1-1, with no clear D. CDR3 length: 13 amino acids. Trimming removed 0 bases from V and 0 bases from J, with 5 bases in between. Germline V gene sequence: CDR1 SQVTM, CDR2 ANQGSEA. The CDR3 DNA follows: TGCAGCGTTGAAGACGGGATGAACACTGAAGCTTTCTTT. Protein sequence: CSVEDGMNTEAFF. The full variable domain, its missing parts supplied by reference TRBV29-1 and TRBJ1-1, is SAVISQKPSRDICQRGTSLTIQCQVDSQVTMMFWYRQQPGQSLTLIATANQGSEATYESGFVIDKFPISRPNLTFSTLTVSNMSPEDSSIYLCSVEDGMNTEAFFGQGTRLTVV.